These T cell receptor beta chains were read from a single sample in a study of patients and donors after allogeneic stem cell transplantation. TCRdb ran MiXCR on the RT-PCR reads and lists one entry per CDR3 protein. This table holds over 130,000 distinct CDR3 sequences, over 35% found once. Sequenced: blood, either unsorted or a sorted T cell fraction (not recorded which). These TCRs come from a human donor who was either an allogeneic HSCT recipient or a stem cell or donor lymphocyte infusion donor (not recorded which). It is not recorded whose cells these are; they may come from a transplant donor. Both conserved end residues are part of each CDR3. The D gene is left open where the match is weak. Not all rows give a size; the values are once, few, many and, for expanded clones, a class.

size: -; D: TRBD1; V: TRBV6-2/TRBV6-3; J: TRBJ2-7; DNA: TGTGCCAGCAGAGGGGGCGCGGACGAGCAGTACTTC; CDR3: CASRGGADEQYF
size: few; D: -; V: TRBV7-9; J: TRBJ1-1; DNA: TGTGCCAGCAGCTTTACAGGATCTCGTAACACTGAAGCTTTCTTT; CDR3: CASSFTGSRNTEAFF
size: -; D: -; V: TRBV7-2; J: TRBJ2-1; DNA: TGTGCCAGCAGCTTAGCCGCCTCTGGCGAGGGCTACAATGAGCAGTTCTTC; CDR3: CASSLAASGEGYNEQFF
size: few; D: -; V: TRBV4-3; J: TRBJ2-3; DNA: TGCGCCAGCAGCCAAGTTTACGGGGGCAGCACAGATACGCAGTATTTT; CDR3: CASSQVYGGSTDTQYF
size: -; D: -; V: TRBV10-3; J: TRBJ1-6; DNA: TGTGCCATTCAGCCGAGCTCCTATAATTCACCCCTCCACTTT; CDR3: CAIQPSSYNSPLHF
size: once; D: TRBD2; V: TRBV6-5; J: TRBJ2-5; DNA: TGTGCCAGCAGTGCCGCCGGGGGGATTGAAGAGACCCAGTACTTC; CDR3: CASSAAGGIEETQYF
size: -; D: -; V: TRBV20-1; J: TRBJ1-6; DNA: TGCAGTGCTGAAGAACCGGGACAAAATTCACCCCTCCACTTT; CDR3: CSAEEPGQNSPLHF
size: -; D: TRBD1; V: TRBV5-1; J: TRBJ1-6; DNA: TGCGCCAGCAGCGCGTCGATGGGGACAGGGAATCATCTCCTCCACTTT; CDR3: CASSASMGTGNHLLHF
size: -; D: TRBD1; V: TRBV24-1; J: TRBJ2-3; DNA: TGTGCCACCAGTGAGCCCCGGACAGGGTTGACAGATACGCAGTATTTT; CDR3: CATSEPRTGLTDTQYF
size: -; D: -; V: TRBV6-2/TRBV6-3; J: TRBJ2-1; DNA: TGTGCCAGCCGTTCCAGAGCCTCCTACAATGAGCAGTTCTTC; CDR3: CASRSRASYNEQFF
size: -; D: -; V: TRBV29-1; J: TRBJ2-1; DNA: TGCAGCGTTGAACCTTGGGGGAACGGCGGGATGGATGAGCAGTTCTTC; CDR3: CSVEPWGNGGMDEQFF
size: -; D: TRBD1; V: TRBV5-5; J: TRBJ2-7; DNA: TGTGCCAGCAGCGGGGACAGGGCCTACGAGCAGTACTTC; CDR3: CASSGDRAYEQYF
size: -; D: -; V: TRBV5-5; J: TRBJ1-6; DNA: TGTGCCAGCAGCTTGGGAGGACAGTCTCTAGGGAATGCCCTCCACTTT; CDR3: CASSLGGQSLGNALHF